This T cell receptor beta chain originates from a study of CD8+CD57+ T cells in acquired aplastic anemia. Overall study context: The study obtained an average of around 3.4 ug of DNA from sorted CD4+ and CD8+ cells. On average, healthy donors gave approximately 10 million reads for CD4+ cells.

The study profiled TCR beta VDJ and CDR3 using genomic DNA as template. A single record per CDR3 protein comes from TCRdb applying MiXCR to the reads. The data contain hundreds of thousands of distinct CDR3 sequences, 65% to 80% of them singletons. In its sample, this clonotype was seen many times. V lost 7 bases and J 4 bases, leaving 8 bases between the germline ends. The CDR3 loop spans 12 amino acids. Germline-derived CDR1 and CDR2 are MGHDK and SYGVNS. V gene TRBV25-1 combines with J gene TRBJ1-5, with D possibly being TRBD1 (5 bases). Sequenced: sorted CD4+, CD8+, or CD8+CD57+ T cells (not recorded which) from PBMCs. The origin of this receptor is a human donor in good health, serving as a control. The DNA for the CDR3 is TGTGCCAGCAACAGGAGTAATCAGCCCCAGCATTTT. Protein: CASNRSNQPQHF.